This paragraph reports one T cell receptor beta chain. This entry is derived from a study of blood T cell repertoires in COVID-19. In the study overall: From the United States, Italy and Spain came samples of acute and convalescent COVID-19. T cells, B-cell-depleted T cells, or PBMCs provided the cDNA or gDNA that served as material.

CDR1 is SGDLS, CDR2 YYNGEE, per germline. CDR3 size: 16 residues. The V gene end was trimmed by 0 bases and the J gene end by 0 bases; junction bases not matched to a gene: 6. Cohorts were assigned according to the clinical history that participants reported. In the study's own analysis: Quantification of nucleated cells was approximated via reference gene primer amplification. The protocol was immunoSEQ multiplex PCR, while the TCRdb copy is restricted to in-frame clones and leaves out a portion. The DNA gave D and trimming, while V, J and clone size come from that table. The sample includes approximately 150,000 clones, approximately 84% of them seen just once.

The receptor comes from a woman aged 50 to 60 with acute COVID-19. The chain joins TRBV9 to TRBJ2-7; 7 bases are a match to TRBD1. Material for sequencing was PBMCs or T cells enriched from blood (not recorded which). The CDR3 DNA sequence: TGTGCCAGCAGCGTAGAAGGGGGCGGTTACTCCTACGAGCAGTACTTC. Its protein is CASSVEGGGYSYEQYF.